This T cell receptor beta chain derives from a study of blood T cell repertoires in COVID-19. For the study at large: The United States, Italy and Spain were the sources of the acute and convalescent COVID-19 samples. The analysed material was cDNA or gDNA that came from T cells, B-cell-depleted T cells, or PBMCs.

Original processing methods: Amplification of reference gene primers was used by the study to estimate nucleated cell counts. Only in-frame clones appear in the TCRdb table, and some are missing; sequencing was by immunoSEQ multiplex PCR. That table gives V, J and clone size, and the DNA gave D and trimming. The sample gives about 50,000 clones, about 88% of which show up once; around 40% is in the top ten. V shed 4 bases and J shed 3 bases, with 19 bases lying between them. CDR3 length: 17 amino acids. Germline lookup yields CDR1 SEHNR and CDR2 FQNEAQ (reference sequence). Seattle cases were enrolled at active infection and followed longitudinally.

The chain links TRBV7-9 to TRBJ1-3; no clear D gene. The sequenced material came from peripheral blood. This receptor was obtained from a woman aged 60 to 75 with COVID-19, enrolled during active disease. The DNA for the CDR3 is TGTGCCAGCAGCTCCCGAGGGATTAGCGGGGATGGAAACACCATATATTTT. Protein product: CASSSRGISGDGNTIYF. Together with reference TRBV7-9 and TRBJ1-3, the CDR3 gives the full variable domain: DTGVSQNPRHKITKRGQNVTFRCDPISEHNRLYWYRQTLGQGPEFLTYFQNEAQLEKSRLLSDRFSAERPKGSFSTLEIQRTEQGDSAMYLCASSSRGISGDGNTIYFGEGSWLTVV.